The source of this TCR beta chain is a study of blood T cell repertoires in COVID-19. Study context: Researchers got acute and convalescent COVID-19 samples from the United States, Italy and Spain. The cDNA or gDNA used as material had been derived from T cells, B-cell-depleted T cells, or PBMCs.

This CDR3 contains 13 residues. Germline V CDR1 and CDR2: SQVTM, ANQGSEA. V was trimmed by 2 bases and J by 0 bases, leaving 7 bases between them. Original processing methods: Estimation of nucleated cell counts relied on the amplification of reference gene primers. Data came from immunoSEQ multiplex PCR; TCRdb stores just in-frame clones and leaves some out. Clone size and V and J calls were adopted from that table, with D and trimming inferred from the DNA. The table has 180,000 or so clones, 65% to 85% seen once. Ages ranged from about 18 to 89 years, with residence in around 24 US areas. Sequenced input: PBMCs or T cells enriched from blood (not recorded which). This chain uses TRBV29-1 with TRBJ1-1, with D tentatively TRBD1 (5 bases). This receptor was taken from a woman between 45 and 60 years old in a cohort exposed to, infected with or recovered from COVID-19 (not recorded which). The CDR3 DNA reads TGCAGCGTTGAACAGGGATTGAACACTGAAGCTTTCTTT. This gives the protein CSVEQGLNTEAFF. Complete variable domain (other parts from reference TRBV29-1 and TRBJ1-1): SAVISQKPSRDICQRGTSLTIQCQVDSQVTMMFWYRQQPGQSLTLIATANQGSEATYESGFVIDKFPISRPNLTFSTLTVSNMSPEDSSIYLCSVEQGLNTEAFFGQGTRLTVV.